Shown below are 12 T cell receptor beta chains from a single sample sequenced in a study of blood T cells in healthy people across ages (dated by TCRdb to between 2014 and 2017). Libraries were built with 5' RACE. Sequencing relied on an Illumina HiSeq 2500. The second PCR ran for about 6 to 12 cycles and used a J-beta primer mix along with a sample-barcoded 5' primer. TCRdb itself trimmed the public reads at Q25 with fastp, ran MiXCR and retained productive beta chains. Each entry is one CDR3 protein sequence, shown with its most common DNA and genes. This sample lists about a million distinct CDR3 sequences; more than 30% were detected once. The ten largest clones represent 13% of the sample. The sequenced material came from blood. The source is a man aged 18 to 30 in good health.

The chain has TRBV4-3 and TRBJ1-2, with 10 bases lining up with TRBD1. The V and J ends lost 5 bases and 8 bases, in that order; junction bases with no gene match: 8. The CDR3 extends over 14 amino acids. CDR1 and CDR2 (germline): LGHNA, YSLEER. This CDR3 is CASSKGQGDLGYTF. CDR3 bases: TGCGCCAGCAGCAAAGGACAGGGGGATTTGGGCTACACCTTC.

This clonotype was seen a few times. The chain links TRBV7-2 to TRBJ1-1; 9 positions agree with TRBD1. V gave up 1 base and J gave up 10 bases; unmatched junction bases: 7. The CDR3 covers 14 residues. Germline V gene lookup returns CDR1 SGHTA and CDR2 FQGNSA. CDR3 sequence reads: CASSLVPGTGPAFF. CDR3 coding DNA: TGTGCCAGCAGCTTAGTACCCGGGACAGGGCCAGCTTTCTTT. The entire variable domain, with the rest obtained from reference TRBV7-2 and TRBJ1-1, is as follows: GAGVSQSPSNKVTEKGKDVELRCDPISGHTALYWYRQSLGQGLEFLIYFQGNSAPDKSGLPSDRFSAERTGGSVSTLTIQRTQQEDSAVYLCASSLVPGTGPAFFGQGTRLTVV.

V and J are TRBV5-6 and TRBJ2-7; 8 nucleotides match TRBD2. After removal of 5 bases from V and 3 bases from J, the junction contained 10 bases not matched to a gene. Germline V gene data show CDR1 as SGHDT and CDR2 as YYEEEE. The CDR3 consists of 15 residues. In nucleotides, the CDR3 is TGTGCCAGCAGGGTCAGCGGGGGAGATCTCTACGAGCAGTACTTC. This gives the protein CASRVSGGDLYEQYF.

This clonotype has only one observation. The chain employs TRBV6-2 or TRBV6-3 and TRBJ2-7; TRBD2 is a possible D gene (5 bases). V dropped 2 bases and J dropped 7 bases, with 12 bases sitting between them. In germline, CDR1 is MNHEY, CDR2 SVGEGT. The CDR3 consists of 13 residues. The CDR3 region is CASSYDDYNEQYF. The CDR3 DNA reads TGTGCCAGCAGTTACGATGACTACAATGAGCAGTACTTC.

This clonotype has only a few counts. The rearrangement links TRBV29-1 to TRBJ1-2; 7 nucleotides match TRBD1. CDR1 and CDR2 (germline): SQVTM, ANQGSEA. V was clipped by 0 bases and J by 7 bases; unmatched bases: 5. The CDR3 loop spans 13 amino acids. The CDR3 DNA reads as TGCAGCGTTGAAGAGACAGGGACTGGTGGCTACACCTTC. As protein: CSVEETGTGGYTF.

This clonotype appeared a few times. CDR3 bases: TGTGCCAGCAGCCAAGACCTAGCGGGGAAAAATGAGCAGTTCTTC. This gives the protein CASSQDLAGKNEQFF. The chain links TRBV4-2 to TRBJ2-1, with 9 bases matching TRBD2. CDR3 length: 15 amino acids. In germline, CDR1 is LGHNA, CDR2 YNFKEQ. V lost 0 bases and J lost 7; bases outside the gene matches: 4.

This clonotype was recorded a few times. The rearrangement joins TRBV20-1 to TRBJ1-2; D unclear. The CDR3 contains 12 residues. Trimming stripped 3 bases from V and 1 base from J, with 6 bases between. Germline V gives CDR1 DFQATT, CDR2 SNEGSKA (reference sequence). In DNA form, the CDR3 reads TGCAGTGCTAGTAGTGTTAACTATGGCTACACCTTC. Encoded protein: CSASSVNYGYTF.

The chain couples TRBV20-1 to TRBJ1-1; D gene uncertain. The CDR3 is 15 amino acids. Germline CDR1 DFQATT, CDR2 SNEGSKA (reference sequence). DNA for the CDR3: TGCAGGGCCATAACAGTCGGGTTCTCGAACACTGAAGCTTTCTTT. This gives the protein CRAITVGFSNTEAFF.

Many counts were recorded for this clonotype. This sequence joins TRBV5-6 and TRBJ2-1, with 7 bases aligning to TRBD1. J gave up 7 bases and V 4 bases, and 14 bases lay outside the gene matches. The germline V gene has CDR1 SGHDT and CDR2 YYEEEE. The CDR3 spans 16 residues. CDR3 region: CASSPSTGTDLNEQFF. In DNA, the CDR3 is TGTGCCAGCAGCCCATCTACCGGGACAGACTTAAATGAGCAGTTCTTC.

The V and J genes are TRBV5-6 and TRBJ2-1; 10 bases fit TRBD2. The CDR3 loop spans 16 amino acids. Looked up from germline, CDR1 is SGHDT and CDR2 is YYEEEE. Germline trimming cut 5 bases from V and 6 bases from J; bases unmatched to any gene: 11. CDR3 DNA sequence: TGTGCCAGCAGGGAAGCGGGGGGGCCAATTCCCAATGAGCAGTTCTTC. Translation: CASREAGGPIPNEQFF.

This clonotype was counted many times. This chain links TRBV12-3 or TRBV12-4 with TRBJ2-7; 9 bases map to TRBD1. This CDR3 contains 15 residues. The V gene end was trimmed by 6 bases and the J gene end by 3 bases; junction bases not matched to a gene: 9. CDR3 protein: CASRRDRGEFYEQYF. The DNA for the CDR3 is TGTGCCAGCAGGCGAGACAGGGGGGAATTCTACGAGCAGTACTTC.

V gene TRBV12-3 or TRBV12-4 combines with J gene TRBJ2-5; 7 bases match TRBD2. V trimming: 2 bases; J trimming: 7 bases; junction bases outside the gene matches: 16. The CDR3 length is 17 residues. The CDR3 DNA reads as TGTGCCAGCAGTTTATCCCGAGCTAGCGGTACCTTTGTGACCCAGTACTTC. It is translated as CASSLSRASGTFVTQYF.